This is a list of T cell receptor beta chains from one sample in a study of CD8 T cells in ankylosing spondylitis. TCRdb analysed the 5' RACE reads with MiXCR anew, one entry per CDR3 protein. The table lists 230,000 or so distinct CDR3 sequences, 18% of them singletons. Sequencing was done on a sample of blood, either unsorted or a sorted T cell fraction (not recorded which). The receptor set was obtained from a male donor with ankylosing spondylitis or in good health (not recorded which). Each CDR3 is given with its conserved first and last residue. A D gene is named only where the DNA matches it firmly. Part of the rows lack a size; the others show once, few, many or a class for expanded clones.

J gene | D gene | V gene | clone size | CDR3 DNA | CDR3 protein
TRBJ2-1 | - | TRBV27 | few | TGTGCCAGCAGTTTTGATGGTCCCTACAATGAGCAGTTCTTC | CASSFDGPYNEQFF
TRBJ2-1 | TRBD1 | TRBV7-9 | few | TGTGCCAGCAGCTCATACCCGGACAGGGAAGGCAATGAGCAGTTCTTC | CASSSYPDREGNEQFF
TRBJ2-3 | TRBD1 | TRBV5-1 | - | TGCGCCAGCAGCCCGAGGGACAGGGTCCCAGATACGCAGTATTTT | CASSPRDRVPDTQYF
TRBJ2-3 | - | TRBV7-3 | few | TGTGCCAGCAGCTTAAAGTACGACAGCTATACAGATACGCAGTATTTT | CASSLKYDSYTDTQYF
TRBJ2-5 | TRBD2 | TRBV3-1 | - | TGTGCCAGCAGCCAAGTTCTAGCGGGAGGCGAGACCCAGTACTTC | CASSQVLAGGETQYF
TRBJ2-7 | - | TRBV20-1 | many | TGCAGTGCTAGAGATGGGCAGGGGGGCTCCTACGAGCAGTACTTC | CSARDGQGGSYEQYF
TRBJ2-1 | - | TRBV12-3/TRBV12-4 | few | TGTGCCAGCAGCCTACTAGGACCCGGATCGGGCAATGAGCAGTTCTTC | CASSLLGPGSGNEQFF
TRBJ2-3 | - | TRBV29-1 | - | TGCAGCGTTGAAGAGGGAGCGTGGACAGATACGCAGTATTTT | CSVEEGAWTDTQYF
TRBJ2-4 | - | TRBV12-3/TRBV12-4 | - | TGTGCCAGCAGTCTACAGGGACCCAGAAACATTCAGTACTTC | CASSLQGPRNIQYF
TRBJ2-7 | TRBD2 | TRBV5-1 | once | TGCGCCAGCAGCTTGGAGGTAGCGGGAGTCTACGAGCAGTACTTC | CASSLEVAGVYEQYF
TRBJ2-5 | TRBD1 | TRBV7-9 | - | TGTGCCAGCAGACAACAGGGGCTCGAGACCCAGTACTTC | CASRQQGLETQYF
TRBJ1-3 | - | TRBV7-9 | - | TGTGCCAGCAGCTTTTTAGGAAACACCATATATTTT | CASSFLGNTIYF
TRBJ2-7 | - | TRBV6-6 | - | TGTGCCAGCAGTTACCTAACAGCCTACGAGCAGTACTTC | CASSYLTAYEQYF
TRBJ2-2 | TRBD2 | TRBV4-1 | - | TGCGCCAGCAGCCAACTAGCGGGAGTTACCGGGGAGCTGTTTTTT | CASSQLAGVTGELFF
TRBJ2-1 | - | TRBV16 | few | TGTGCCAGCAGCCAATCGAGGGGGGGCTCTCTGAATGAGCAGTTCTTC | CASSQSRGGSLNEQFF
TRBJ2-1 | TRBD1 | TRBV24-1 | - | TGTGCCACCAGTGATTTGGACAGGGGGCTTTTAAATGAGCAGTTCTTC | CATSDLDRGLLNEQFF
TRBJ2-5 | TRBD2 | TRBV18 | few | TGTGCCAGCTCACCCTGGACTAGCGGGGAAGAGACCCAGTACTTC | CASSPWTSGEETQYF
TRBJ2-7 | - | TRBV20-1 | many | TGCAGTGCTAGAGCCCCAGCGGTAAGCTCCTACGAGCAGTACTTC | CSARAPAVSSYEQYF
TRBJ2-1 | TRBD2 | TRBV5-1 | many | TGCGCCAGCAGCCCTGGTCTCGCGGGAGAGGGCTACAATGAGCAGTTCTTC | CASSPGLAGEGYNEQFF
TRBJ2-1 | - | TRBV6-5 | many | TGTGCCAGCAGTTACTCGGAGCCTAGCTCCTACAATGAGCAGTTCTTC | CASSYSEPSSYNEQFF
TRBJ2-2 | TRBD2 | TRBV4-3 | - | TGCGCCAGCAGCCAAGCCCGGGACGGGAGGACCGGGGAGCTGTTTTTT | CASSQARDGRTGELFF
TRBJ2-2 | TRBD2 | TRBV4-1 | - | TGCGCCAGCAGCCAAGGGCTAGCGGGAAACCTGAACACCGGGGAGCTGTTTTTT | CASSQGLAGNLNTGELFF
TRBJ2-1 | - | TRBV4-1 | - | TGCGCCAGCAGCCAAGATAGTAGGATCTCCTACAATGAGCAGTTCTTC | CASSQDSRISYNEQFF
TRBJ2-2 | TRBD2 | TRBV5-1 | many | TGCGCCAGCAGCTTGCGACTAGCGGGAGAAACCGGGGAGCTGTTTTTT | CASSLRLAGETGELFF
TRBJ1-1 | - | TRBV9 | - | TGTGCCAGCAGCGTAGGCGGTTACGGCACTGAAGCTTTCTTT | CASSVGGYGTEAFF
TRBJ2-2 | - | TRBV4-1 | few | TGCGCCAGCAGCCAAGACGCCAGTTTTTACACCGGGGAGCTGTTTTTT | CASSQDASFYTGELFF
TRBJ2-7 | - | TRBV6-2/TRBV6-3 | - | TGTGCCAGCAGCAGCCGGGACACCGGCTACGAGCAGTACTTC | CASSSRDTGYEQYF
TRBJ2-1 | TRBD2 | TRBV27 | - | TGTGCCAGCAGTTTCCTAGCGGGAGGTACCTACAATGAGCAGTTCTTC | CASSFLAGGTYNEQFF
TRBJ2-3 | TRBD2 | TRBV3-1 | few | TGTGCCAGCAGCCATCCCCCCTCGGGACTACCCACAGATACGCAGTATTTT | CASSHPPSGLPTDTQYF
TRBJ2-1 | TRBD1 | TRBV2 | - | TGTGCCAGCAGTGAATTTCACGTAGGAGACAGGGGTGTCAATGAGCAGTTCTTC | CASSEFHVGDRGVNEQFF
TRBJ2-5 | TRBD2 | TRBV12-3/TRBV12-4 | few | TGTGCCAGCAGACTAGCGGGAGGGGTGGAGACCCAGTACTTC | CASRLAGGVETQYF
TRBJ2-7 | TRBD2 | TRBV27 | few | TGTGCCAGCAGCCCGAGCGGGGAAGCCTACGAGCAGTACTTC | CASSPSGEAYEQYF